The following is a TCR beta chain sequence with its context. This sample was taken from a study of blood T cell repertoires in COVID-19. Study overall: The origin of the acute and convalescent COVID-19 samples was the United States, Italy and Spain. T cells, B-cell-depleted T cells, or PBMCs provided the cDNA or gDNA that served as material.

Germline lookup yields CDR1 SGHRS and CDR2 YFSETQ. V gave up 5 bases and J gave up 8 bases; unmatched junction bases: 8. This CDR3 has 15 amino acids. Original processing methods: The assay estimated nucleated cells by amplifying reference gene primers. Only in-frame clones appear in the TCRdb table, and some are missing; sequencing was by immunoSEQ multiplex PCR. For V, J and clone size, that table is used; D and trimming come from the DNA. The sample includes 290,000 or so clones, over 75% of them seen just once. The chain uses TRBV5-1 and TRBJ2-1; 12 bases line up with TRBD2. The sequence was obtained from a man aged 45-65 years with active or convalescent COVID-19. Sequenced sample: peripheral blood. CDR3 DNA: TGCGCCAGCAGAAAGACTAGCGGGAGCGCAGATGAGCAGTTCTTC. Its translation is CASRKTSGSADEQFF.